Reported below is one TCR beta chain. Some clones are missing from TCRdb's copy, which holds only in-frame ones; the method was immunoSEQ multiplex PCR. The table shows under 150,000 clones, with approximately 89% occurring only once. These data originate in a study of cytomegalovirus exposure and HLA in healthy donors. The CDR3 is made up of 11 amino acids. The trim removed 7 bases at V and 4 bases at J, leaving 1 base unmatched. CDR1 and CDR2 (germline): SGHNT, YYREEE (reference sequence). This receptor was obtained from a young man in good health and CMV-seronegative. Specimen: PBMCs. The rearrangement uses TRBV5-4 and TRBJ2-5; TRBD2 matches at 7 bases. The CDR3, as DNA: TGTGCCAGCGGGAGGGGAGAGACCCAGTACTTC. Translation: CASGRGETQYF.